These T cell receptor beta chains were read from a single sample in a study of blood T cell repertoires in COVID-19. The repertoire was sequenced with immunoSEQ multiplex PCR; TCRdb's copy has only in-frame clones and lacks some. The sample yields some 400,000 clones, roughly nine tenths seen once. Sequencing was carried out using PBMCs or T cells enriched from blood (not recorded which). The origin of the receptors is a woman aged 30 to 39 who had recovered from COVID-19. The CDR3 runs from the conserved cysteine through the conserved F or W. D genes are given only for firm matches. A row's size may be missing; if present it is once, few, many or a size class.

v_call	j_call	d_call	clone_size	cdr3_nt	cdr3_aa
TRBV7-3	TRBJ2-3	-	-	TGTGCCAGCAGCTTCGGCGGTCGATACACAGATACGCAGTATTTT	CASSFGGRYTDTQYF
TRBV30	TRBJ2-5	-	-	TGTGCCTGGGACTACCAAGAGACCCAGTACTTC	CAWDYQETQYF
TRBV4-3	TRBJ2-2	TRBD2	-	TGCGCCAGCAGCCAATGGACTAGCGGGGGACCGAACACCGGGGAGCTGTTTTTT	CASSQWTSGGPNTGELFF
TRBV10-2	TRBJ1-1	-	-	TGCGCCAGCAGGGCACAGGGCCAGCCTTTGAACACTGAAGCTTTCTTT	CASRAQGQPLNTEAFF
TRBV7-3	TRBJ1-6	TRBD1	-	TGTGCCAGCAGCTTAAATCCAGGGGGGTCTAATTCACCCCTCCACTTT	CASSLNPGGSNSPLHF
TRBV24-1	TRBJ2-7	-	-	TGTGCCACCAGTGATTTGTCCAGGGCTGGGCAGTACTTC	CATSDLSRAGQYF
TRBV9	TRBJ1-6	-	-	TGTGCCAGCAGCGTAGGATGGGGAGGGGGTTCACCCCTCCACTTT	CASSVGWGGGSPLHF
TRBV12-3/TRBV12-4	TRBJ1-2	-	-	TGTGCCAGCAGTTCCCCCGATCGGGGTGGCTACACCTTC	CASSSPDRGGYTF
TRBV6-2/TRBV6-3	TRBJ1-6	-	-	TGTGCCAGCAGTTACGGGGGAGGAAGTTCACCCCTCCACTTT	CASSYGGGSSPLHF
TRBV24-1	TRBJ2-5	-	-	TGTGCCACCAGTGAGTCTGGTCGGGAAGAGACCCAGTACTTC	CATSESGREETQYF
TRBV2	TRBJ1-1	TRBD1	-	TGTGCCAGCAGTCGAAGGGACAGGGACACTGAAGCTTTCTTT	CASSRRDRDTEAFF
TRBV2	TRBJ2-5	-	-	TGTGCCAGCATTACGGATCCGGGCGGGGAGACCCAGTACTTC	CASITDPGGETQYF
TRBV24-1	TRBJ2-2	TRBD1	-	TGTGCCACCAGTGCCCCCGGGACAGGGAACTCCGCGGAGCTGTTTTTT	CATSAPGTGNSAELFF
TRBV6-5	TRBJ1-2	-	-	TGTGCCAGCAGTTTCACAAGTCCAGGGGTAGATGGCTACACCTTC	CASSFTSPGVDGYTF
TRBV5-1	TRBJ2-2	-	-	TGCGCCAGCGGCCATTTCACCGGGGAGCTGTTTTTT	CASGHFTGELFF
TRBV10-3	TRBJ1-4	TRBD1	-	TGTGCCATCAGTGAAAGACAGGGATCTAATGAAAAACTGTTTTTT	CAISERQGSNEKLFF
TRBV25-1	TRBJ1-6	-	-	TGTGCCAGCAGTGCCCACAGGGATTCACCCCTCCACTTT	CASSAHRDSPLHF
TRBV6-5	TRBJ1-2	-	-	TGTGCCAGTAGTCCGGGACATAATGCCTACACCTTC	CASSPGHNAYTF
TRBV9	TRBJ2-1	TRBD1	-	TGTGCCAGCAGCGTAGCGGACAGGGGGAGTTGGGATGAGCAGTTCTTC	CASSVADRGSWDEQFF
TRBV4-1	TRBJ2-1	-	-	TGCGCCAGCAGCCAAGCCCAACGGGAGAGCTCCTACAATGAGCAGTTCTTC	CASSQAQRESSYNEQFF
TRBV7-2	TRBJ1-1	TRBD1	-	TGTGCCAGCAGCTTAGAGCAGGGGGCAGGGAACACTGAAGCTTTCTTT	CASSLEQGAGNTEAFF
TRBV5-6	TRBJ1-1	TRBD1	-	TGTGCCAGCAGCTTGGGGGTCGACAGGGTTCGCACTGAAGCTTTCTTT	CASSLGVDRVRTEAFF
TRBV15	TRBJ1-3	-	-	TGTGCCACCAGCAGGGCGAGACAGGATTTGAGCTCTGGAAACACCATATATTTT	CATSRARQDLSSGNTIYF
TRBV29-1	TRBJ2-5	TRBD1	-	TGCAGCGTTAATCTCGGGACAGGGGCTTGGGAGACCCAGTACTTC	CSVNLGTGAWETQYF
TRBV11-2	TRBJ2-7	TRBD1	-	TGTGCCAGCAGCGGCCGTATGTCGGGACAGACCTACGAGCAGTACTTC	CASSGRMSGQTYEQYF
TRBV9	TRBJ1-5	-	once	TGTGCCAGCAGCGTAGGTATGGGGGGAGGTTTTAATCAGCCCCAGCATTTT	CASSVGMGGGFNQPQHF
TRBV15	TRBJ1-1	-	-	TGTGCCACCAGCAGAGATTTAGTCGCCGCGGCTAACACTGAAGCTTTCTTT	CATSRDLVAAANTEAFF
TRBV29-1	TRBJ2-7	TRBD2	-	TGCAGCGTTATATGGCTAGCGGGCACCTACGAGCAGTACTTC	CSVIWLAGTYEQYF
TRBV14	TRBJ2-7	TRBD1	-	TGTGCCAGCAGCCATAGGACAGGGTTCAACGAGCAGTACTTC	CASSHRTGFNEQYF
TRBV2	TRBJ1-1	TRBD1	-	TGTGCCAGCACCGGAGACAGGGAATACGGCTGGAACACTGAAGCTTTCTTT	CASTGDREYGWNTEAFF
TRBV5-6	TRBJ1-5	-	-	TGTGCCAGCAGCTTGCTGTCGGGGGGCAACCAGCCCCAGCATTTT	CASSLLSGGNQPQHF
TRBV4-2	TRBJ1-2	TRBD1	-	TGTGCCAGCAGCCTAATACCCGGGACAGATTATAACTATGGCTACACCTTC	CASSLIPGTDYNYGYTF